A single sample gave rise to the 27 T cell receptor beta chains below, sequenced in a study of T cells in localized non-small cell lung cancer. Assay used: immunoSEQ multiplex PCR; TCRdb lists only in-frame clones, some missing. This sample has 45,000 to 60,000 clones, with about 86% found just once. The sequencing used PBMCs, collected before any cancer treatment. The receptors stem from a man between 40 and 70 years old with stage II lung adenocarcinoma.

This chain uses TRBV6-6 with TRBJ2-3; 7 bases are shared with TRBD1. The J segment lost 1 base and the V segment lost 6 bases, leaving 10 bases of the junction unmatched. The CDR3 runs 16 residues. Germline values: CDR1 MNHNY, CDR2 SVGAGI (reference sequence). DNA for the CDR3: TGTGCCAGCAGCCTAACCGGACAGGCCGGCACAGATACGCAGTATTTT. Amino acid sequence: CASSLTGQAGTDTQYF.

The V call is TRBV5-1, the J call TRBJ2-1, with TRBD1 matching 9 bases. The CDR3 contains 16 residues. Germline CDR1 is SGHRS and CDR2 is YFSETQ. V lost 4 bases to trimming and J lost 4 bases; unmatched junction nucleotides: 9. The CDR3 bases are TGCGCCAGCAGCCACCCTGTGGGGACAGGGTACAATGAGCAGTTCTTC. It codes for CASSHPVGTGYNEQFF.

The chain employs TRBV6-5 and TRBJ1-5; D unresolved. The germline V and J ends were trimmed by 6 bases and 0 bases, with 6 bases remaining between them. This CDR3 is 13 amino acids long. Germline V gene lookup returns CDR1 MNHEY and CDR2 SVGAGI. The CDR3, as DNA: TGTGCCAGCAGCCGTAATAGCAATCAGCCCCAGCATTTT. Amino acid sequence: CASSRNSNQPQHF.

The V and J genes are TRBV6-5 and TRBJ1-1; no clear D. The CDR3 covers 10 residues. V was trimmed by 8 bases and J by 5 bases, leaving 6 bases between them. Germline loops: CDR1 MNHEY, CDR2 SVGAGI. The CDR3 DNA reads as TGTGCCAGCGGGTGGACTGAAGCTTTCTTT. It encodes CASGWTEAFF.

This clone was recorded once. This chain links TRBV6-1 with TRBJ1-1; TRBD1 matches 11 bases. The CDR3 contains 15 residues. The junction had 4 bases not matched to a gene; V was cut back by 5 bases and J by 2 bases. CDR1 and CDR2 from the germline V gene are MNHNS and SASEGT. This CDR3 is CASSSRTGGNTEAFF. In nucleotides, the CDR3 is TGTGCCAGCAGTTCCCGGACAGGGGGCAACACTGAAGCTTTCTTT.

CDR3 protein: CASSLTDTTGAFF. CDR3 DNA sequence: TGTGCCAGCAGCTTGACCGACACAACGGGAGCTTTCTTT. This sequence joins TRBV5-5 and TRBJ1-1; no firm D call. This CDR3 is built from 13 residues. The germline gives CDR1 SGHKS, CDR2 YYEKEE (reference sequence). Trimming stripped 1 base from V and 10 bases from J, with 14 bases between.

This clone came up a few times. The V and J genes are TRBV2 and TRBJ2-5, with D unresolved. V was trimmed by 2 bases and J by 3 bases, leaving 19 bases between them. Germline loops: CDR1 SNHLY, CDR2 FYNNEI. The CDR3 is 17 residues long. The CDR3 bases are TGTGCCAGCAGTGAAACCGGTTTGTGGGCGTTGAAAGAGACCCAGTACTTC. This sequence encodes CASSETGLWALKETQYF.

V gene TRBV2 combines with J gene TRBJ2-5; 11 bases map to TRBD1. The CDR3 is made up of 14 amino acids. CDR1 SNHLY and CDR2 FYNNEI come from the germline V gene. Unmatched junction bases numbered 2, after V lost 6 bases and J lost 2 bases. In DNA form, the CDR3 reads TGTGCCAGCAGCCGGGACAGGGGGCAAGAGACCCAGTACTTC. It encodes CASSRDRGQETQYF.

The CDR3 DNA reads TGTGCCATGGGACGTCAGGGAGACACTGAAGCTTTCTTT. Protein sequence: CAMGRQGDTEAFF. The chain employs TRBV10-3 and TRBJ1-1, with D possibly being TRBD1 (5 bases). This CDR3 contains 13 residues. Per germline, CDR1 ENHRY and CDR2 SYGVKD. V dropped 9 bases and J dropped 3 bases, with 14 bases sitting between them.

The V and J genes are TRBV9 and TRBJ1-4; a possible D gene is TRBD1 (5 bases). CDR1 and CDR2 (germline): SGDLS, YYNGEE. V shed 4 bases and J shed 2 bases, with 9 bases lying between them. This CDR3 is built from 14 residues. The CDR3 loop is CASSRGATNEKLFF. The CDR3 DNA sequence: TGTGCCAGCAGCCGGGGCGCCACTAATGAAAAACTGTTTTTT. Full variable domain (missing parts from reference TRBV9 and TRBJ1-4): DSGVTQTPKHLITATGQRVTLRCSPRSGDLSVYWYQQSLDQGLQFLIQYYNGEERAKGNILERFSAQQFPDLHSELNLSSLELGDSALYFCASSRGATNEKLFFGSGTQLSVL.

This clone was observed a handful of times. V is TRBV30 and J is TRBJ1-5; the match to TRBD1 covers 8 bases. Germline CDR1 reads GTSNPN; CDR2 reads SVGIG (reference sequence). Trimming took 2 bases from V and 0 from J; bases not matched to a gene: 6. This CDR3 has 16 residues. The CDR3 reads CAWSPIGTGSNQPQHF. CDR3 sequence (DNA): TGTGCCTGGAGTCCGATCGGGACAGGTAGCAATCAGCCCCAGCATTTT.

The rearrangement uses TRBV18 and TRBJ2-1; D is unclear. V lost 7 bases and J 8 bases, leaving 18 bases between the germline ends. CDR3 size: 14 residues. Looked up from germline, CDR1 is KGHSH and CDR2 is LQKENI. CDR3 protein: CASFAHPGFDEQFF. CDR3 DNA: TGTGCCAGCTTCGCCCACCCAGGCTTTGATGAGCAGTTCTTC.

V usage is TRBV5-1 and J usage is TRBJ2-3; 10 nucleotides line up with TRBD2. V gave up 2 bases and J gave up 4 bases; unmatched junction bases: 13. The CDR3 has 18 amino acids. Germline values: CDR1 SGHRS, CDR2 YFSETQ. The CDR3 sequence: CASSFGNRGLAASDTQYF. CDR3 nucleotides: TGCGCCAGCAGCTTCGGGAATCGCGGACTAGCGGCGTCAGATACGCAGTATTTT.

The V call is TRBV11-3, the J call TRBJ2-2, with 10 nucleotides matching TRBD1. V trimming: 4 bases; J trimming: 3 bases; junction bases outside the gene matches: 5. This CDR3 has 16 residues. Germline-derived CDR1 and CDR2 are SGHNT and YENEEA. The CDR3 protein is CASSYSGTGDTGELFF. The CDR3 DNA is TGTGCCAGCAGCTACTCCGGGACAGGGGACACCGGGGAGCTGTTTTTT.

In its sample, this clone was seen a few times. The chain is built from TRBV29-1 and TRBJ2-1; TRBD2 agrees at 11 bases. V trimming: 5 bases; J trimming: 4 bases; junction bases outside the gene matches: 10. CDR3 size: 16 residues. From germline, CDR1 is SQVTM and CDR2 ANQGSEA. Here the CDR3 DNA reads TGCAGCGTTATTTCCAGTCTAGCGGGGGGTTACAATGAGCAGTTCTTC. This translates into CSVISSLAGGYNEQFF.

The chain has TRBV5-1 and TRBJ2-2; no reliable D call. This CDR3 has 15 residues. Germline V gene lookup returns CDR1 SGHRS and CDR2 YFSETQ. The V gene lost 2 bases and the J gene lost 2 bases, with 10 bases spanning the gap. CDR3 sequence: CASSFSQANTGELFF. CDR3 DNA: TGCGCCAGCAGCTTTAGCCAGGCTAACACCGGGGAGCTGTTTTTT.

V usage is TRBV7-6 and J usage is TRBJ2-7, with D perhaps TRBD1 (5 bases). Germline V lookup: CDR1 SGHVS, CDR2 FNYEAQ. The CDR3 loop spans 16 amino acids. Between the trimmed V and J ends, which lost 3 bases and 4 bases, there was a span of 19 bases. The CDR3 sequence is CASSFLTTVPYYEQYV. CDR3 in DNA: TGTGCCAGCAGCTTTCTCACGACAGTACCTTATTACGAGCAGTACGTC.

This chain links TRBV19 with TRBJ2-5; D is undetermined. Germline-derived CDR1 and CDR2 are LNHDA and SQIVND (reference sequence). The CDR3 extends over 15 amino acids. Trimming took 4 bases from V and 5 from J, leaving 17 bases between them. The CDR3 region has the DNA TGTGCCAGTAGTACGTCTAACCGAGAGTTGGAGACCCAGTACTTC. This translates into CASSTSNRELETQYF.

In DNA form, the CDR3 reads TGTGCCAGCAGCCCTGGACAGGGCTGGACGACTGAAGCTTTCTTT. Translated, it gives CASSPGQGWTTEAFF. The chain is built from TRBV27 and TRBJ1-1; TRBD1 matches at 8 bases. Unmatched junction bases numbered 11, after V lost 6 bases and J lost 5 bases. The CDR3 covers 15 residues. Germline V gives CDR1 MNHEY, CDR2 SMNVEV (reference sequence).

V is TRBV5-6 and J is TRBJ1-2; tentative D call: TRBD1 (5 bases). CDR3 length equals 11 residues. Trimming pared 2 bases from V and 8 bases from J, leaving 7 bases between. CDR1 is SGHDT, CDR2 YYEEEE, per germline. CDR3 in DNA: TGTGCCAGCAGCTTAGGGGTCGGCTACACCTTC. Its protein product is CASSLGVGYTF.

For the CDR3, the DNA is TGTGCCAGCGCCGTAGGGCCTCAAGAGACCCAGTACTTC. Translated: CASAVGPQETQYF. The chain carries TRBV5-4 and TRBJ2-5; D gene uncertain. The V end lost 7 bases, the J end lost 2 bases, and 12 bases lay between the germline ends. From germline, CDR1 is SGHNT and CDR2 YYREEE (reference sequence). The CDR3 contains 13 residues.

The V gene is TRBV5-4, the J gene TRBJ2-7, with D maybe TRBD2 (5 bases). The germline CDR1 and CDR2 sequences are SGHNT and YYREEE (reference sequence). CDR3 length: 16 amino acids. V was trimmed by 4 bases and J by 0 bases, leaving 17 bases between them. CDR3 amino acids: CASSVGRIGSSYEQYF. The CDR3 nucleotides are TGTGCCAGCAGCGTTGGGAGAATTGGAAGCTCCTACGAGCAGTACTTC. Combining the CDR3 with reference TRBV5-4 and TRBJ2-7 gives the whole variable domain ETGVTQSPTHLIKTRGQQVTLRCSSQSGHNTVSWYQQALGQGPQFIFQYYREEENGRGNFPPRFSGLQFPNYSSELNVNALELDDSALYLCASSVGRIGSSYEQYFGPGTRLTVT.

The chain combines TRBV6-1 with TRBJ2-7; D is possibly TRBD1 or TRBD2 (5 bases each). V was shortened by 7 bases and J by 2 bases, with 12 bases between the two germline ends. Germline V lookup: CDR1 MNHNS, CDR2 SASEGT. The length of the CDR3 is 13 residues. Here the CDR3 DNA reads TGTGCCAGCACCCGAGGGGCCGCCTACGAGCAGTACGTC. Translating it yields CASTRGAAYEQYV.

The gene calls are TRBV5-5 and TRBJ2-3; D not resolved. The germline CDR1 and CDR2 sequences are SGHKS and YYEKEE (reference sequence). The V and J ends lost 2 bases and 5 bases respectively, with 6 bases between them. This CDR3 is 12 amino acids long. CDR3 in amino acids: CASSFGEDTQYF. CDR3 nucleotide sequence: TGTGCCAGCAGCTTTGGGGAAGATACGCAGTATTTT.

The chain is built from TRBV19 and TRBJ2-1, with TRBD2 identical over 7 bases. The CDR3 extends over 14 amino acids. Germline trimming cut 7 bases from V and 4 bases from J; bases unmatched to any gene: 7. Per the germline V gene, CDR1 is LNHDA and CDR2 is SQIVND (reference sequence). The chain's CDR3 is CASMGAGIYNEQFF. As DNA, the CDR3 is TGTGCCAGTATGGGAGCGGGGATTTACAATGAGCAGTTCTTC.

V usage is TRBV10-2 and J usage is TRBJ1-1; 9 positions match TRBD1. The germline V gene has CDR1 WSHSY and CDR2 SAAADI. The trim removed 5 bases at V and 4 bases at J, leaving 8 bases unmatched. The CDR3 runs 15 residues. The CDR3 is CASSPGDREGTEAFF. In DNA, the CDR3 is TGCGCCAGCAGTCCCGGGGACAGGGAGGGCACTGAAGCTTTCTTT.

This chain connects TRBV11-1 to TRBJ1-3, with 7 bases fitting TRBD1. The junction had 11 bases not matched to a gene; V was cut back by 3 bases and J by 3 bases. CDR3 length equals 17 residues. CDR1 and CDR2 from the germline V gene are SGHAT and FQDESV (reference sequence). The CDR3 spells CASSLMTGRGFGNTIYF. For the CDR3, the DNA is TGTGCCAGCAGCTTGATGACAGGGAGAGGCTTTGGAAACACCATATATTTT. Full variable domain (rest looked up from reference TRBV11-1 and TRBJ1-3): EAEVAQSPRYKITEKSQAVAFWCDPISGHATLYWYRQILGQGPELLVQFQDESVVDDSQLPKDRFSAERLKGVDSTLKIQPAELGDSAMYLCASSLMTGRGFGNTIYFGEGSWLTVV.